This T cell receptor beta chain was found in a study of brain T cells in children with intractable seizures. The repertoire was sequenced with immunoSEQ multiplex PCR; TCRdb's copy has only in-frame clones and lacks some. The data contain around 100,000 clones, roughly 94% of them singletons. This clone was seen only once. The sequenced cases were selected for having the highest brain T cell transcript signatures. This clonotype was obtained from a boy younger than two with hemimegalencephaly and intractable seizures. Sequenced material: peripheral blood, taken at surgery.

The CDR3 here is CASSPRGGERYEQYF. Written as DNA, the CDR3 is TGTGCCAGCAGCCCCCGGGGAGGGGAACGCTACGAGCAGTACTTC. The genes are TRBV5-5 and TRBJ2-7, with 7 bases matching TRBD2. Per germline, CDR1 SGHKS and CDR2 YYEKEE (reference sequence). The CDR3 is made up of 15 amino acids. The trim removed 4 bases at V and 3 bases at J, leaving 10 bases unmatched.